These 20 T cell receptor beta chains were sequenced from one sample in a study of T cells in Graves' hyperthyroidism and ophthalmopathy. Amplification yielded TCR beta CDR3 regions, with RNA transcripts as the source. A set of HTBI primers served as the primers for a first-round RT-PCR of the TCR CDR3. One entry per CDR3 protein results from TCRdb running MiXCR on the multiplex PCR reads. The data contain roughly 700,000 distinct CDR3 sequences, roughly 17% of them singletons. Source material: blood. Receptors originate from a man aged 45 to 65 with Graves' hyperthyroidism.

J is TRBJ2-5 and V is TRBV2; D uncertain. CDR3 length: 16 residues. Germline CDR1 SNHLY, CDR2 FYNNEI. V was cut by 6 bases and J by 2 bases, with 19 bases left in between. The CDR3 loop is CASSPVSLQAQETQYF. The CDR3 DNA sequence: TGTGCCAGCAGCCCCGTATCGTTGCAGGCTCAAGAGACCCAGTACTTC. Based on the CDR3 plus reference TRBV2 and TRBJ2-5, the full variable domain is EPEVTQTPSHQVTQMGQEVILRCVPISNHLYFYWYRQILGQKVEFLVSFYNNEISEKSEIFDDQFSVERPDGSNFTLKIRSTKLEDSAMYFCASSPVSLQAQETQYFGPGTRLLVL.

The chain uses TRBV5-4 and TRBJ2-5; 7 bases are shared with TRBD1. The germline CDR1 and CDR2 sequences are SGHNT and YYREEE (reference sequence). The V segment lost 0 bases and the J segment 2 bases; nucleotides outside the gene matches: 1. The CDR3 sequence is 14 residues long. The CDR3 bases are TGTGCCAGCAGCTTGGTGGACAGGCAAGAGACCCAGTACTTC. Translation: CASSLVDRQETQYF.

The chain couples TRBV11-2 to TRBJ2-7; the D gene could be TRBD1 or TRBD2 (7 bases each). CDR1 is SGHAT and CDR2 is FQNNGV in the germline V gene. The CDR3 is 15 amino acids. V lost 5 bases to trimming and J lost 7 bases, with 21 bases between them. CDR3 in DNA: TGTGCCAGCAGCCTAACGGGGGGACAGAGATCTGAGCAGTACTTC. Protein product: CASSLTGGQRSEQYF.

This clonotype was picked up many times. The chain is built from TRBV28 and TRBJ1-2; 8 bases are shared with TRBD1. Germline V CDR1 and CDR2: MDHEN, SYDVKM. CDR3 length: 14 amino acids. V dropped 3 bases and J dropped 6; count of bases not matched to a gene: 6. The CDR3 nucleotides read TGTGCCAGCAGTTTTGCGGACAGGGTCCATGGCTACACCTTC. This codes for CASSFADRVHGYTF.

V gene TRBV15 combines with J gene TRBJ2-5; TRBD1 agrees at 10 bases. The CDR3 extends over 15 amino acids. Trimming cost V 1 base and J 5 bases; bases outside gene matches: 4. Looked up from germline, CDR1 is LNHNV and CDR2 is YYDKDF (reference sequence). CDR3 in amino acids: CATSRAGTGDETQYF. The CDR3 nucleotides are TGTGCCACCAGCAGAGCCGGGACAGGGGACGAGACCCAGTACTTC.

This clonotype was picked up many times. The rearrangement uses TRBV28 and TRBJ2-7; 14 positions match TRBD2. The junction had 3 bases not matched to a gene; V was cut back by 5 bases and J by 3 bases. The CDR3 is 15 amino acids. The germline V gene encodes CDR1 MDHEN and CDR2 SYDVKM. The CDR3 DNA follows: TGTGCCAGCAGTGCGGGACTAGCGGGAGTCTACGAGCAGTACTTC. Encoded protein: CASSAGLAGVYEQYF.

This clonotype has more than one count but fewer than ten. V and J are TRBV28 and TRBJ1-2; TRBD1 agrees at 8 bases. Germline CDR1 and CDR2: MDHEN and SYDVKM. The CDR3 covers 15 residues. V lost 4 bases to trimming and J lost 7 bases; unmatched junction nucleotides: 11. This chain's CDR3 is CASSSGGHPYPGYTF. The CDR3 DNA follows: TGTGCCAGCAGTTCAGGGGGCCATCCCTATCCTGGCTACACCTTC.

Written as DNA, the CDR3 is TGTGCCAGCAGCAAGACCGGGACTAGCGGGAATAACGAGCAGTACTTC. Translation: CASSKTGTSGNNEQYF. The rearrangement uses TRBV7-9 and TRBJ2-7; 13 bases agree with TRBD2. Looked up from germline, CDR1 is SEHNR and CDR2 is FQNEAQ (reference sequence). The CDR3 extends over 16 amino acids. Trimming at V came to 5 bases and at J to 5 bases, leaving 9 bases not matched to a gene.

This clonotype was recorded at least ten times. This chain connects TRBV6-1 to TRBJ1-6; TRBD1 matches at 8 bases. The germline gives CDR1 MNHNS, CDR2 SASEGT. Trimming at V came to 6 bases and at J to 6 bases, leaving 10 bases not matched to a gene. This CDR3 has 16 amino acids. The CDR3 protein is CASRGGRDRSNSPLHF. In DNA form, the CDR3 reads TGTGCCAGCAGGGGCGGCCGGGACAGGTCTAATTCACCCCTCCACTTT.

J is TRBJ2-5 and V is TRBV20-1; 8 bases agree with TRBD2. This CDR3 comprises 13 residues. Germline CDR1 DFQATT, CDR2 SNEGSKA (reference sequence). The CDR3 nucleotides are TGCAGCAAATATAAGCGGGAGTTAGAGACCCAGTACTTC. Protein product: CSKYKRELETQYF.

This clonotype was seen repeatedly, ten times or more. The DNA for the CDR3 is TGTGCCAGCAGTTTATATATGGGGAGAAGCACCGGGGAGCTGTTTTTT. As protein: CASSLYMGRSTGELFF. J is TRBJ2-2 and V is TRBV27, with D maybe TRBD2 (5 bases). The germline V gene has CDR1 MNHEY and CDR2 SMNVEV (reference sequence). CDR3 length: 16 amino acids. V was shortened by 1 base and J by 4 bases, with 13 bases between the two germline ends.

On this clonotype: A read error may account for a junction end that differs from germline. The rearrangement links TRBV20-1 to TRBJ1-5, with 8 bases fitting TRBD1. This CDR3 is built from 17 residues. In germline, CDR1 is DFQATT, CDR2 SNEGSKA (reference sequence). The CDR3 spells CSARDLHGQGGSQHQHF. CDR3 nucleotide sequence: TGCAGTGCTAGAGACCTACACGGACAGGGAGGGTCTCAGCACCAGCATTTT.

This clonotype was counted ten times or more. CDR3 coding DNA: TGTGCCAGCAGTTCGAGGAATGAGGAGACCCAGTACTTC. Protein sequence: CASSSRNEETQYF. This chain links TRBV27 with TRBJ2-5; D call uncertain. From germline, CDR1 is MNHEY and CDR2 SMNVEV (reference sequence). The CDR3 has 13 amino acids. The V gene lost 4 bases and the J gene lost 5 bases, with 11 bases spanning the gap.

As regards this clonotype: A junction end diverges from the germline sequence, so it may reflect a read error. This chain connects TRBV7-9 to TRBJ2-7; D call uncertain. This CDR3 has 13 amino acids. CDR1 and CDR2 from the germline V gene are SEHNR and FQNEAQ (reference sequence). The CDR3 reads CASSPTTGYELYF. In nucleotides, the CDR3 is TGTGCCAGCAGCCCCACCACGGGCTACGAGCTGTACTTC. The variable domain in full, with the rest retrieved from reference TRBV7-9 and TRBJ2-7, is DTGVSQNPRHKITKRGQNVTFRCDPISEHNRLYWYRQTLGQGPEFLTYFQNEAQLEKSRLLSDRFSAERPKGSFSTLEIQRTEQGDSAMYLCASSPTTGYELYFGPGTRLTVT.

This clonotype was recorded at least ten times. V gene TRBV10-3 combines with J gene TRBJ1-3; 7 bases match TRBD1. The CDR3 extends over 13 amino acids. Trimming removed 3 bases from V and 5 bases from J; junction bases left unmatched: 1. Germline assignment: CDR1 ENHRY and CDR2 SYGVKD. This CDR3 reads CAISDRGRNTIYF. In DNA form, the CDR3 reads TGTGCCATCAGTGACAGGGGGAGAAACACCATATATTTT.

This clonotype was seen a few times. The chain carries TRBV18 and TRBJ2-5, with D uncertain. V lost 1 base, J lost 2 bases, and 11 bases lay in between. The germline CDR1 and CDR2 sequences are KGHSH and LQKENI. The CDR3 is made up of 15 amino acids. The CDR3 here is CASSPRIAIQETQYF. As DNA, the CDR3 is TGTGCCAGCTCACCACGCATCGCGATACAAGAGACCCAGTACTTC.

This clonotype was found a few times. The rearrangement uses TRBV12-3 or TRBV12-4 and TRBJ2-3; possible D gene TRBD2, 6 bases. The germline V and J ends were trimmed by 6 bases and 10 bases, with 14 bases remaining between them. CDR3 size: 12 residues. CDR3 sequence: CASSDSSDAQYF. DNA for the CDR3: TGTGCCAGCAGCGATTCTAGCGATGCGCAGTATTTT.

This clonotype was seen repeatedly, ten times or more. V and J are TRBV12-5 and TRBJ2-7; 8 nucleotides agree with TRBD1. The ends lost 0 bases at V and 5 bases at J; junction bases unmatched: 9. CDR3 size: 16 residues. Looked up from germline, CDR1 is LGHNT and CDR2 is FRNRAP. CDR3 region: CASGLVLRGQWNEQYF. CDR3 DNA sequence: TGTGCTAGTGGTTTGGTACTCAGGGGGCAATGGAACGAGCAGTACTTC.

CDR3 nucleotide sequence: TGTGCCACCAGCAGATTATTGACAGAGTTTAATTACGAGCAGTACTTC. Amino acids: CATSRLLTEFNYEQYF. V is TRBV15 and J is TRBJ2-7; perhaps TRBD1 as D (5 bases). This CDR3 has 16 residues. Germline CDR1 reads LNHNV; CDR2 reads YYDKDF (reference sequence). The V end lost 2 bases, the J end lost 4 bases, and 18 bases lay between the germline ends.

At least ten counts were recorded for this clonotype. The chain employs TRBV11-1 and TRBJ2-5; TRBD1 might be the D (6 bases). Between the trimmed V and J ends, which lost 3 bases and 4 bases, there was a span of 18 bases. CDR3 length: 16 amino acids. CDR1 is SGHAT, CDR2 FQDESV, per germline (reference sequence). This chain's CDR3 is CASSLLKDSLGETQYF. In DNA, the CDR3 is TGTGCCAGCAGCTTGCTTAAGGACAGCCTTGGAGAGACCCAGTACTTC.